This TCR beta chain was identified in a study of blood T cells in healthy people across ages. This clonotype appeared a single time. The CDR3 is 14 residues long. Germline CDR1 and CDR2: KGHSH and LQKENI. The V gene lost 3 bases and the J gene lost 10 bases, with 16 bases spanning the gap. Sample-barcoded 5' priming and a J-beta primer mix drove a second PCR of about 6 to 12 cycles. TCRdb passed the 5' RACE reads through MiXCR, listing each CDR3 protein once. This sample carries about 1,500,000 distinct CDR3 sequences, about 40% of them seen once, and the ten largest clones take 7% to 9%. Specimen: blood. The chain couples TRBV18 to TRBJ1-5; a possible D gene is TRBD1 (5 bases). The sequence was collected from a woman aged 18-29 years in good health. As DNA, the CDR3 is TGTGCCAGCTCACCTAGCAGTCGGGGGGACCCCCAGCATTTT. It yields the protein CASSPSSRGDPQHF. The entire variable domain, with the rest obtained from reference TRBV18 and TRBJ1-5, is as follows: NAGVMQNPRHLVRRRGQEARLRCSPMKGHSHVYWYRQLPEEGLKFMVYLQKENIIDESGMPKERFSAEFPKEGPSILRIQQVVRGDSAAYFCASSPSSRGDPQHFGDGTRLSIL.